This T cell receptor beta chain was recorded in a study of identical twins' blood T cells. Study at large: Twelve libraries, six alpha and six beta, gave roughly 51 million reads. Study results and limitations: Environmental influences on twin similarity could not be excluded.

For this clonotype: Its antigen is unknown.

Likely shared infections and vaccines: all three twin pairs were reared together. Libraries were made from RNA as TCR cDNA, using a modified protocol. One entry per CDR3 protein, called by TCRdb with MiXCR from the 5' RACE reads. Altogether hundreds of thousands of distinct CDR3 sequences are present, roughly 28% being singletons, with the ten largest covering around 5.6%. The CDR3 extends over 17 amino acids. The ends lost 3 bases at V and 7 bases at J; junction bases unmatched: 10. Germline V CDR1 and CDR2: LNHDA, SQIVND (reference sequence). The receptor comes from a woman aged 18-50 years in good health. The sample was PBMCs. This chain uses TRBV19 with TRBJ2-1; 12 bases are a match to TRBD2. In DNA, the CDR3 is TGTGCCAGTAGTATGGCCAAACTAGCGGGGGGATGGAATGAGCAGTTCTTC. Protein product: CASSMAKLAGGWNEQFF.